This TCR beta chain stems from a study of Graves' ophthalmopathy and Graves' hyperthyroidism. General study results and limits: Blood also contained most of the expanded thyroid clonotypes above 0.001 frequency.

Investigators amplified TCR beta CDR3 regions from RNA transcripts. First-round RT-PCR with HTBI primers preceded a second-round multiplex PCR. TCRdb itself ran the multiplex PCR reads through MiXCR, one entry per CDR3 protein. The table includes hundreds of thousands of distinct CDR3 sequences, about 24% detected once. This clonotype has a count of ten or more. What it recognizes is unknown. The ends were cut back, 0 bases at V and 3 bases at J, with 13 bases in the middle. Germline values: CDR1 SGHKS, CDR2 YYEKEE (reference sequence). The CDR3 contains 16 residues. This TCR was recovered from a woman between 18 and 30 years old with stable Graves' hyperthyroidism. Some clones in this sample may be carry-over from other donors' samples. This chain links TRBV5-5 with TRBJ1-5; the D is unclear. Sequenced material: peripheral blood. The CDR3 spells CASSLAGGLVNQPQHF. The CDR3 DNA follows: TGTGCCAGCAGCTTGGCCGGAGGGTTAGTCAATCAGCCCCAGCATTTT. Together with reference TRBV5-5 and TRBJ1-5, the CDR3 gives the full variable domain: DAGVTQSPTHLIKTRGQQVTLRCSPISGHKSVSWYQQVLGQGPQFIFQYYEKEERGRGNFPDRFSARQFPNYSSELNVNALLLGDSALYLCASSLAGGLVNQPQHFGDGTRLSIL.